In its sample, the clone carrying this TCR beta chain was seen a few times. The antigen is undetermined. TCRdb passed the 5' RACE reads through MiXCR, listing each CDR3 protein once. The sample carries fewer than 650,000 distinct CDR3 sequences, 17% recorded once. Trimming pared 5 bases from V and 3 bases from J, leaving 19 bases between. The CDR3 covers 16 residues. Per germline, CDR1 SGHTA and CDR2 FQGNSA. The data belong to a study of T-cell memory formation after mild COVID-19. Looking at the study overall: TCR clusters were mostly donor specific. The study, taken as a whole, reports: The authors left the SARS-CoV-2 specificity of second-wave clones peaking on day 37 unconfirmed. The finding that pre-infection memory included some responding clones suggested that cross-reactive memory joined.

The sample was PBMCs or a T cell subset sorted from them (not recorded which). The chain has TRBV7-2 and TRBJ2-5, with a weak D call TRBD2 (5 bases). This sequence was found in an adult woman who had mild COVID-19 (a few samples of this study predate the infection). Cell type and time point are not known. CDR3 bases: TGTGCCAGCAGCACCGGGGTAGACCTCCAGGAAGAGACCCAGTACTTC. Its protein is CASSTGVDLQEETQYF.